What follows are 20 T cell receptor beta chains derived from one specimen sequenced in a study of blood T cell repertoires in COVID-19. Produced via immunoSEQ multiplex PCR; TCRdb's table is partial and in-frame only. The repertoire includes roughly 140,000 clones, 78% of them detected once, and 1.9% sits in the top ten. The sequenced sample consisted of peripheral blood. The receptors originated from a woman aged 60-70 years with acute or convalescent COVID-19.

The J gene is TRBJ2-3, the V gene TRBV7-9; 7 nucleotides match TRBD1. The CDR3 spans 15 residues. Trimming took 5 bases from V and 2 from J; bases not matched to a gene: 7. CDR1 is SEHNR and CDR2 is FQNEAQ in the germline V gene (reference sequence). The CDR3 nucleotides read TGTGCCAGCAGCGAGGACAGGCGTCACACAGATACGCAGTATTTT. Protein product: CASSEDRRHTDTQYF.

The chain has TRBV29-1 and TRBJ1-1; weak D call: TRBD1 (6 bases). There are 14 residues in the CDR3. Germline values: CDR1 SQVTM, CDR2 ANQGSEA. V was pared by 5 bases and J by 1 base, with 14 bases between. This chain's CDR3 is CSVRGRGPNTEAFF. As DNA, the CDR3 is TGCAGCGTTCGGGGGCGGGGGCCGAACACTGAAGCTTTCTTT.

This clone is medium-sized. The rearrangement links TRBV5-4 to TRBJ1-3, with a tentative D call TRBD1 (6 bases). Trimming cost V 0 bases and J 3 bases, with 7 bases left between them. This CDR3 has 14 amino acids. Germline V gene lookup returns CDR1 SGHNT and CDR2 YYREEE (reference sequence). The CDR3 loop reads CASSLDRVGNTIYF. The CDR3 nucleotides are TGTGCCAGCAGCTTGGACAGGGTTGGAAACACCATATATTTT.

This clone was observed a few times. The CDR3 coding sequence is TGTGCCAGCAGTGTATCGCGGCTAATGGAGTTCAATGAGCAGTTCTTC. Its protein is CASSVSRLMEFNEQFF. The chain is built from TRBV2 and TRBJ2-1; no clear D gene. CDR1 SNHLY and CDR2 FYNNEI come from the germline V gene. V was clipped by 4 bases and J by 6 bases, with 19 bases between them. This CDR3 has 16 residues. The whole variable domain, remainder taken from reference TRBV2 and TRBJ2-1, is EPEVTQTPSHQVTQMGQEVILRCVPISNHLYFYWYRQILGQKVEFLVSFYNNEISEKSEIFDDQFSVERPDGSNFTLKIRSTKLEDSAMYFCASSVSRLMEFNEQFFGPGTRLTVL.

V usage is TRBV9 and J usage is TRBJ2-7, with no clear D. V was clipped by 4 bases and J by 6 bases, with 14 bases between them. Germline loops: CDR1 SGDLS, CDR2 YYNGEE. This CDR3 region has 13 residues. The CDR3 nucleotides read TGTGCCAGCAGCTCAGGAATGGTCGGCGAGCAGTACTTC. Its translation is CASSSGMVGEQYF. The whole variable domain, filled in from reference TRBV9 and TRBJ2-7, reads DSGVTQTPKHLITATGQRVTLRCSPRSGDLSVYWYQQSLDQGLQFLIQYYNGEERAKGNILERFSAQQFPDLHSELNLSSLELGDSALYFCASSSGMVGEQYFGPGTRLTVT.

This chain connects TRBV5-1 to TRBJ2-1, with D possibly matching TRBD2 (6 bases). CDR1 is SGHRS, CDR2 YFSETQ, per germline. CDR3 size: 11 residues. V shed 6 bases and J shed 7 bases, with 8 bases lying between them. CDR3: CASIRGNEQFF. CDR3 DNA: TGCGCCAGCATCCGGGGGAATGAGCAGTTCTTC. The full variable domain, in which reference TRBV5-1 and TRBJ2-1 provide the parts outside the CDR3, is KAGVTQTPRYLIKTRGQQVTLSCSPISGHRSVSWYQQTPGQGLQFLFEYFSETQRNKGNFPGRFSGRQFSNSRSEMNVSTLELGDSALYLCASIRGNEQFFGPGTRLTVL.

The rearrangement joins TRBV11-2 to TRBJ2-1; D gene ambiguous. Germline lookup yields CDR1 SGHAT and CDR2 FQNNGV. The CDR3 runs to 13 residues. The germline V and J ends were trimmed by 5 bases and 4 bases, with 9 bases remaining between them. This CDR3 is CASSPSLYNEQFF. The CDR3 nucleotides read TGTGCCAGCAGCCCGAGCCTGTACAATGAGCAGTTCTTC.

This sequence joins TRBV5-1 and TRBJ1-6; D perhaps matches TRBD1 (6 bases). Germline V gene lookup returns CDR1 SGHRS and CDR2 YFSETQ. V was shortened by 0 bases and J by 3 bases, with 7 bases between the two germline ends. CDR3 size: 15 residues. CDR3 in amino acids: CASSLAQGYNSPLHF. The CDR3 DNA is TGCGCCAGCAGCTTGGCACAGGGCTATAATTCACCCCTCCACTTT.

The rearrangement joins TRBV24-1 to TRBJ2-1, with TRBD1 matching over 8 bases. J lost 1 base, V lost 4 bases, and 5 bases had no gene match. CDR1 and CDR2 (germline): KGHDR, SFDVKD. The CDR3 length is 16 residues. CDR3 in DNA: TGTGCCACCAGTGAGCGACGGGACAGGTCCTACAATGAGCAGTTCTTC. It codes for CATSERRDRSYNEQFF.

The chain couples TRBV28 to TRBJ2-3; weak D call: TRBD2 (5 bases). The ends were cut back, 4 bases at V and 5 bases at J, with 7 bases in the middle. CDR3 length: 12 amino acids. Germline V lookup: CDR1 MDHEN, CDR2 SYDVKM. The CDR3 coding sequence is TGTGCCAGCAGTTCCCGGGGAGATACGCAGTATTTT. It codes for CASSSRGDTQYF.

V gene TRBV9 combines with J gene TRBJ1-1; 10 nucleotides agree with TRBD1. Germline CDR1 is SGDLS and CDR2 is YYNGEE. V lost 0 bases, J lost 6 bases, and 8 bases stayed unmatched. This CDR3 comprises 16 residues. The CDR3 loop is CASSVGSGTGVAEAFF. The CDR3 DNA reads TGTGCCAGCAGCGTAGGTTCCGGGACAGGGGTAGCTGAAGCTTTCTTT.

This clone was found a few times. The J gene is TRBJ1-5, the V gene TRBV10-3; the match to TRBD1 covers 7 bases. The CDR3 extends over 15 amino acids. Trimming took 6 bases from V and 6 from J; bases not matched to a gene: 11. Germline loops: CDR1 ENHRY, CDR2 SYGVKD. The chain's CDR3 is CAIRDGQEGSQPQHF. Here the CDR3 DNA reads TGTGCCATCAGGGACGGACAGGAGGGGAGTCAGCCCCAGCATTTT.

This chain joins TRBV28 and TRBJ2-4; weak D call: TRBD1 (5 bases). CDR1 MDHEN and CDR2 SYDVKM come from the germline V gene. V was clipped by 10 bases and J by 6 bases, with 10 bases between them. CDR3 length equals 11 residues. The CDR3 sequence is CAIRRGNIQYF. The CDR3 DNA follows: TGTGCCATCCGAAGGGGAAACATTCAGTACTTC.

The chain couples TRBV19 to TRBJ1-1, with 8 nucleotides matching TRBD1. The CDR3 consists of 15 residues. The V and J ends lost 8 bases and 1 base, in that order; junction bases with no gene match: 9. The germline gives CDR1 LNHDA, CDR2 SQIVND (reference sequence). DNA of the CDR3: TGTGCCAGTCGAAACCAAGACAGGGGGAACACTGAAGCTTTCTTT. It specifies CASRNQDRGNTEAFF.

The chain links TRBV19 to TRBJ2-2; a weak D match, TRBD2 (6 bases). Between the trimmed V and J ends, which lost 4 bases and 5 bases, there was a span of 23 bases. Germline CDR1 is LNHDA and CDR2 is SQIVND (reference sequence). CDR3 length: 18 residues. DNA for the CDR3: TGTGCCAGTAGTACCAATGGGGGGAGGAAAAGGGGAACCGGGGAGCTGTTTTTT. Amino acids: CASSTNGGRKRGTGELFF.

The V gene is TRBV19, the J gene TRBJ2-5; 9 bases match TRBD1. The CDR3 extends over 15 amino acids. Germline V gives CDR1 LNHDA, CDR2 SQIVND (reference sequence). V dropped 4 bases and J dropped 5; count of bases not matched to a gene: 8. CDR3 sequence: CASSNYRGLKETQYF. CDR3 sequence (DNA): TGTGCCAGTAGTAACTACAGGGGGCTGAAGGAGACCCAGTACTTC.

This chain links TRBV10-1 with TRBJ1-1; 7 nucleotides agree with TRBD1. This CDR3 contains 12 residues. Germline CDR1 is WNHNN and CDR2 is SYGVQD (reference sequence). The trim removed 6 bases at V and 9 bases at J, leaving 7 bases unmatched. In DNA form, the CDR3 reads TGCGCCAGCAGCCGAGACAGGGTTCAAGCTTTCTTT. Translated, it gives CASSRDRVQAFF.

This clone has only a few counts. This chain connects TRBV6-2 or TRBV6-3 to TRBJ2-2, with D perhaps TRBD2 (5 bases). Trimming removed 6 bases at V and 1 base at J, with 12 bases between. CDR3 length equals 15 residues. Germline values: CDR1 MNHEY, CDR2 SVGEGT. DNA of the CDR3: TGTGCCAGCAGCTCCGCCGGGGAGAACACCGGGGAGCTGTTTTTT. Its translation: CASSSAGENTGELFF.

This clone was seen once. The chain has TRBV2 and TRBJ2-1; 7 positions match TRBD2. The germline gives CDR1 SNHLY, CDR2 FYNNEI. The CDR3 extends over 14 amino acids. V gave up 9 bases and J gave up 0 bases; unmatched junction bases: 5. The CDR3 sequence is CASLAVSSYNEQFF. The CDR3 nucleotides read TGTGCCAGTCTAGCGGTCAGCTCCTACAATGAGCAGTTCTTC.

The chain recombines TRBV5-4 with TRBJ1-1; the D gene is possibly TRBD1 (6 bases). V was cut by 5 bases and J by 0 bases, with 17 bases left in between. The CDR3 runs 16 residues. Per the germline V gene, CDR1 is SGHNT and CDR2 is YYREEE (reference sequence). CDR3 DNA sequence: TGTGCCAGCAGGAGGGTGCCAGGGGCCCTGAACACTGAAGCTTTCTTT. Translated, it gives CASRRVPGALNTEAFF. The variable domain in full, completed from reference TRBV5-4 and TRBJ1-1, reads ETGVTQSPTHLIKTRGQQVTLRCSSQSGHNTVSWYQQALGQGPQFIFQYYREEENGRGNFPPRFSGLQFPNYSSELNVNALELDDSALYLCASRRVPGALNTEAFFGQGTRLTVV.